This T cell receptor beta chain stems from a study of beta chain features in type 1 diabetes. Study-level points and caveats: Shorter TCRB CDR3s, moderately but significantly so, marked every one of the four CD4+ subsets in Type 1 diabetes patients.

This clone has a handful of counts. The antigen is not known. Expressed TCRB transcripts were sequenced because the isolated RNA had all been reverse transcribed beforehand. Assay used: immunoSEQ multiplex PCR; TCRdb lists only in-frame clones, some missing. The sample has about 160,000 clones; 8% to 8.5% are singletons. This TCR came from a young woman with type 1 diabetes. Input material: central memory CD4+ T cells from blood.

DNA for the CDR3: TGTGCCAGCTCACCAACCACACAGGGGCCTCAAGAGACCCAGTACTTC. Its translation: CASSPTTQGPQETQYF. V and J are TRBV18 and TRBJ2-5; 7 bases are a match to TRBD1. The CDR3 sequence is 16 residues long. Germline V gene lookup returns CDR1 KGHSH and CDR2 LQKENI. The J segment lost 2 bases and the V segment lost 2 bases, leaving 8 bases of the junction unmatched.